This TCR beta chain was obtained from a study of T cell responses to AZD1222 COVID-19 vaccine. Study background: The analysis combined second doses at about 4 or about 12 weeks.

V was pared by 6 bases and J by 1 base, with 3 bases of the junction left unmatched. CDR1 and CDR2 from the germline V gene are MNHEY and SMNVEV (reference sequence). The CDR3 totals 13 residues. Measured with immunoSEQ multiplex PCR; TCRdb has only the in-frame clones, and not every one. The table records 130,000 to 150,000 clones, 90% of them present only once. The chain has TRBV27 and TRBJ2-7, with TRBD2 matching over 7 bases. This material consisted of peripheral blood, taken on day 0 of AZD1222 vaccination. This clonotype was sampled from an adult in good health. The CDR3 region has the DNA TGTGCCAGCAGCCCGCGGGGGTCCTACGAGCAGTACTTC. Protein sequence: CASSPRGSYEQYF.